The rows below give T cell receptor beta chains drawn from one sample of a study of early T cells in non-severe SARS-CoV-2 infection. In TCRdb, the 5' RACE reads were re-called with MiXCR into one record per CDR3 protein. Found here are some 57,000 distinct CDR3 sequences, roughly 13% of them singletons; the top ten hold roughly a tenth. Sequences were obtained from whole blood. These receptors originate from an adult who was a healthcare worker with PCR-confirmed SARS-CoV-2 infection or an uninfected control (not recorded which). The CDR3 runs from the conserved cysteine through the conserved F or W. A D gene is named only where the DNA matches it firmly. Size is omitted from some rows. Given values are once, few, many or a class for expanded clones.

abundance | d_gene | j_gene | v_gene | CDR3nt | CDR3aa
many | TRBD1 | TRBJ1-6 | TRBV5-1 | TGCGCCAGCAGCTTTAACAGGGGGAATTCACCCCTCCACTTT | CASSFNRGNSPLHF
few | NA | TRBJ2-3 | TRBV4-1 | TGCGCCAGCAGCCAAGTAGTGGGGACAGATACGCAGTATTTT | CASSQVVGTDTQYF
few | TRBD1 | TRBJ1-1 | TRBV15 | TGTGCCACCAGCAGGGCAGGGGGCGCGGAAGCTTTCTTT | CATSRAGGAEAFF
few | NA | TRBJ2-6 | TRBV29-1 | TGCAGCGTTGACAGGGACAACGTCCTGACTTTC | CSVDRDNVLTF
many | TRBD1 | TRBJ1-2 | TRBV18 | TGTGCCAGCTCCCAAGGACAGGGGAAGGGCTATGGCTACACCTTC | CASSQGQGKGYGYTF
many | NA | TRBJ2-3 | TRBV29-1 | TGCAGCGTCGCCGAAGCAGATACGCAGTATTTT | CSVAEADTQYF
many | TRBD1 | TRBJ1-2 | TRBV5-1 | TGCGCCAGCAGCCCGAGGAGCGGGACAGGGCTAAACTATGGCTACACCTTC | CASSPRSGTGLNYGYTF
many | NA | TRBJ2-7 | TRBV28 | TGTGCCAGCCTGGCGGGTGGCGAGCAGTACTTC | CASLAGGEQYF
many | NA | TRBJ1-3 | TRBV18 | TGTGCCAGCTCACTCGGAGGTGGTAACTCTGGAAACACCATATATTTT | CASSLGGGNSGNTIYF
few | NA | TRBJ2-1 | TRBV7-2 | TGTGCCAGCAGCTTAGGACGGGTACGGGACAATGAGCAGTTCTTC | CASSLGRVRDNEQFF
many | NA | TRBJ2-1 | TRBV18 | TGTGCCAGCTCACCGGGGCTAGCGTATTACAATGAGCAGTTCTTC | CASSPGLAYYNEQFF
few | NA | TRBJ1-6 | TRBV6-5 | TGTGCCAGCCAGCCGGGGTCCTCCTATAATTCACCCCTCCACTTT | CASQPGSSYNSPLHF
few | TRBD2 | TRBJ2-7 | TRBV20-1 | TGCAGTGCTAGCGGAGCGGGGCTAGGGGAGCAGTACTTC | CSASGAGLGEQYF
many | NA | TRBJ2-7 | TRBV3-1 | TGTGCCAGCAGCGAAACGAACACCCACGACGAGCAGTACTTC | CASSETNTHDEQYF
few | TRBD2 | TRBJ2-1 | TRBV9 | TGTGCCAGCAGCGAAGGACTAGCGGGAGGGCCCTACAATGAGCAGTTCTTC | CASSEGLAGGPYNEQFF
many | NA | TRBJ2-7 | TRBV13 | TGTGCCAGCAAGAGGGCCGGGCAGGGAGCCTACGAGCAGTACTTC | CASKRAGQGAYEQYF
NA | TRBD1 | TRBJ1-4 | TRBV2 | TGTGCCAGCAGTACCGAGGGGGCGCCTGAAAAACTGTTTTTT | CASSTEGAPEKLFF
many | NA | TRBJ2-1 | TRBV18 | TGTGCCAGCTCAAACAACAATGAGGGGAATGAGCAGTTCTTC | CASSNNNEGNEQFF
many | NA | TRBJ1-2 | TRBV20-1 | TGCAGTGCTGCCGAGCGTGCTGGCTACACCTTC | CSAAERAGYTF
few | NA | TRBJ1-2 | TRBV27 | TGTGCCAGCAGTCCTACGACGGTTAATCCCAACTATGGCTACACCTTC | CASSPTTVNPNYGYTF
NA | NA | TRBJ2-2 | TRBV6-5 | TGTGCCAGCAGCCTACGCCCGGACAGATGGAACACCGGGGAGCTGTTTTTT | CASSLRPDRWNTGELFF
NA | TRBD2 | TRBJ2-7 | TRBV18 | TGTGCCAGCTCGCAGGAGCGGGGTCTAAGGGTGTACGAGCAGTACTTC | CASSQERGLRVYEQYF
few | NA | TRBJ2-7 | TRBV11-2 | TGTGCCAGCAGCCAAAACCGGGACTGGAGGGAGCAGTACTTC | CASSQNRDWREQYF
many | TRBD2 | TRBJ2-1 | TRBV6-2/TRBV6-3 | TGTGCCAGCAGTTACACTAGCGGGAGTTACAATGAGCAGTTCTTC | CASSYTSGSYNEQFF
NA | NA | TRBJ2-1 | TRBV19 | TGTGCCAGTAGTAGTAGCGGTGCATCCTACAATGAGCAGTTCTTC | CASSSSGASYNEQFF
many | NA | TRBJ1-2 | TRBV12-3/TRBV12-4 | TGTGCCAGCAGTTTAACAGGGCACTATGGCTACACCTTC | CASSLTGHYGYTF
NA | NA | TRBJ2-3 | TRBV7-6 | TGTGCCAGCAGCCCCCACCTAGCCACAGATACGCAGTATTTT | CASSPHLATDTQYF
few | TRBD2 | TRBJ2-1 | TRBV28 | TGTGCCAGCAGTTCCGATAGCGGGGTGTACAATGAGCAGTTCTTC | CASSSDSGVYNEQFF
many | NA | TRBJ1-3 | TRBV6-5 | TGTGCCAGCAGTACGAGGGGTAGGAACACCATATATTTT | CASSTRGRNTIYF
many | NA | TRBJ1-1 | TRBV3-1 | TGTGCCACCTTCTCCGGCACTGAAGCTTTCTTT | CATFSGTEAFF
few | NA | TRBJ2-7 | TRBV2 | TGTGCCAGCAGTCTGGACTTTAGCTCCTACGAGCAGTACTTC | CASSLDFSSYEQYF
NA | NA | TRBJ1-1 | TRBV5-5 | TGTGCCAGCAGCAGGCTTACCACTGAAGCTTTCTTT | CASSRLTTEAFF
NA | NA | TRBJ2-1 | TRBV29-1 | TGCAGCGTTGAAGGGCTAGTGGGTAATGAGCAGTTCTTC | CSVEGLVGNEQFF
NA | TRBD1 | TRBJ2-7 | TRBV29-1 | TGCAGCGTTGACCAGGGGGAAGTCGAGCAGTACTTC | CSVDQGEVEQYF
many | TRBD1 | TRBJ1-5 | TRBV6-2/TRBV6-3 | TGTGCCAGCAGTTACTCGTACAGGGGCATGGGGCCCCAGCATTTT | CASSYSYRGMGPQHF
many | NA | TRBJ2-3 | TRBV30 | TGTGCCTGGAGTGTCACGAGCGGTTGGGGATCTAGCACAGATACGCAGTATTTT | CAWSVTSGWGSSTDTQYF
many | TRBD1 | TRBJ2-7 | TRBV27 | TGTGCCAGCAGCCTCGGACAGGGCCGAGATTACGAGCAGTACTTC | CASSLGQGRDYEQYF
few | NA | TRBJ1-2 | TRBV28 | TGTGCCAGCAGTTCCCCGGCGGGAATCATGCATGGCTACACCTTC | CASSSPAGIMHGYTF
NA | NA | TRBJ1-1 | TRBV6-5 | TGTGCCAGCAGACCGAATCAGAGGAACACTGAAGCTTTCTTT | CASRPNQRNTEAFF
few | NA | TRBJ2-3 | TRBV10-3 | TGTGCCATCGGACAGAGCACAGATACGCAGTATTTT | CAIGQSTDTQYF
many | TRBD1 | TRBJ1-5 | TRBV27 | TGTGCCAGCAGTGCGACAGGGGGCGGCGGCAATCAGCCCCAGCATTTT | CASSATGGGGNQPQHF
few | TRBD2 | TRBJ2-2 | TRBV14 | TGTGCCAGCAGTCCGGCCGGACTAGCGGGAGACAATACCGGGGAGCTGTTTTTT | CASSPAGLAGDNTGELFF
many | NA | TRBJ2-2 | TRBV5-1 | TGCGCCAGCAGCTTCAGCACCGGGGAGCTGTTTTTT | CASSFSTGELFF
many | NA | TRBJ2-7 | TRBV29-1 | TGCAGCGTGGGGGGTTCTTCCTACGAGCAGTACTTC | CSVGGSSYEQYF
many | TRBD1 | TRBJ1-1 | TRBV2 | TGTGCCAGCACCTTGGACAGGTATTACGGAGCTTTCTTT | CASTLDRYYGAFF
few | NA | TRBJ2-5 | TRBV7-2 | TGTGCCAGCAGCTTAGGACTTCCCACCGAGACCCAGTACTTC | CASSLGLPTETQYF
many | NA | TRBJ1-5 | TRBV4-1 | TGCGCCAGCAGCCAAGATGGAAGGGGTGTTAATCAGCCCCAGCATTTT | CASSQDGRGVNQPQHF
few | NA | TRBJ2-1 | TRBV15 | TGTGCCACCAGCAGAGATTTGGCGCGGGAGCAGTTCTTC | CATSRDLAREQFF
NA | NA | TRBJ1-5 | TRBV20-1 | TGCAGTGCTGGATACAGACAGAGCAATCAGCCCCAGCATTTT | CSAGYRQSNQPQHF
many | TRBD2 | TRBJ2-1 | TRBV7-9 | TGTGCCGCCTCGACTAGCAGCTCCTACAATGAGCAGTTCTTC | CAASTSSSYNEQFF